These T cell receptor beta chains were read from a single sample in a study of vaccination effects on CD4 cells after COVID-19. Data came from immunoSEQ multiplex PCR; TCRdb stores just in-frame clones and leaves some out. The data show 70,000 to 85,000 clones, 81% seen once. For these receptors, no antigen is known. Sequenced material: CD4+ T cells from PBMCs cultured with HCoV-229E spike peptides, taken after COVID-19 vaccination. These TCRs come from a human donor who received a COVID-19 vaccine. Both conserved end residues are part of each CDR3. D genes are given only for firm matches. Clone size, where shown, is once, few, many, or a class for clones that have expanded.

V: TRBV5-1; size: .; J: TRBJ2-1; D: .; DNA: TGCGCCAGCAGTCCCCCCAGCAATGAGCAGTTCTTC; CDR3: CASSPPSNEQFF
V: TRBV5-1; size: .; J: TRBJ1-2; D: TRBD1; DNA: TGCGCCAGCAGCTTAGGGACAGGGTCCGGCTACACCTTC; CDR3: CASSLGTGSGYTF
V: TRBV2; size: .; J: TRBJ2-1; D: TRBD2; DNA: TGTGCCGGAAAACTAGCGGGGGTTGAGCAGTTCTTC; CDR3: CAGKLAGVEQFF
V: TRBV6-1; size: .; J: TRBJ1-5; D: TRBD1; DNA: TGTGCCAGCAGCGAAAGAGCGACAGGGGTCAATCAGCCCCAGCATTTT; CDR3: CASSERATGVNQPQHF
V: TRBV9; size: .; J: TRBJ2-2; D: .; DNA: TGTGCCAGCAGCGTAGGGGGGGCGACCGGGGAGCTGTTTTTT; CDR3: CASSVGGATGELFF
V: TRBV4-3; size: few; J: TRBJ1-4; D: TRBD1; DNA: TGCGCCAGCAGCCAAGCCGAGACAGGGGGCAACGAAAAACTGTTTTTT; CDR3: CASSQAETGGNEKLFF
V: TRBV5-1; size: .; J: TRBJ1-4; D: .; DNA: TGCGCCAGCAGCTTGACGGGGAACCTTAATGAAAAACTGTTTTTT; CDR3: CASSLTGNLNEKLFF
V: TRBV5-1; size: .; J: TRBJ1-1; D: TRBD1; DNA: TGCGCCAGCAGCTTGGCTGACAGGGGGCAAGCTTTCTTT; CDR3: CASSLADRGQAFF
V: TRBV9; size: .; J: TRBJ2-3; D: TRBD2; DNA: TGTGCCAGCAGCTTACAGGACACTAGCGCAGATACGCAGTATTTT; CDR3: CASSLQDTSADTQYF
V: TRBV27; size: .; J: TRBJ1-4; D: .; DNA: TGTGCCAGCAAGGATGCTAATGAAAAACTGTTTTTT; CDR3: CASKDANEKLFF
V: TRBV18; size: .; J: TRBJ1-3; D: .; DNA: TGTGCCAGCTCAGGCGACTCCGACACCATATATTTT; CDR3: CASSGDSDTIYF
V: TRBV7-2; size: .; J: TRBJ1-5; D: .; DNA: TGTGCCAGCAGCTTAGCTCAGGGGAGCAATCAGCCCCAGCATTTT; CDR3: CASSLAQGSNQPQHF
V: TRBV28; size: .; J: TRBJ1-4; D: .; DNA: TGTGCCAGCAGACAGGGAAGGGCTAATGAAAAACTGTTTTTT; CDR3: CASRQGRANEKLFF
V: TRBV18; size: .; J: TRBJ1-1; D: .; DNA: TGTGCCAGCTCACCGGAAGCATGGATGAACACTGAAGCTTTCTTT; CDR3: CASSPEAWMNTEAFF
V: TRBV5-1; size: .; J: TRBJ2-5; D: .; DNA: TGCGCCAGCAAAAAGGACAGCAGGTTGCCCCAAGAGACCCAGTACTTC; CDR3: CASKKDSRLPQETQYF
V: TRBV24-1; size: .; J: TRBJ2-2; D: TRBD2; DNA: TGTGCCACCAGTGATTGGGAGGGAAGTACCGGGGAGCTGTTTTTT; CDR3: CATSDWEGSTGELFF
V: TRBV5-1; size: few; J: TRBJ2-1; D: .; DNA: TGCGCCAGCAGCTTGCCTATTTTAGTGTACGACAATGAGCAGTTCTTC; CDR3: CASSLPILVYDNEQFF
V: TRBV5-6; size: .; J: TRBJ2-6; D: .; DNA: TGTGCCAGCAGCCAAATACCGGGACCCGAAATCTCTGGGGCCAACGTCCTGACTTTC; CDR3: CASSQIPGPEISGANVLTF
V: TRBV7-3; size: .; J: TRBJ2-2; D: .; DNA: TGTGCCAGCAGCTTAGACAGAGGAACCGGGGAGCTGTTTTTT; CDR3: CASSLDRGTGELFF
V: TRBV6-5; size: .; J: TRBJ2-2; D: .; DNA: TGTGCCAGCATTAAACGATCGAACACCGGGGAGCTGTTTTTT; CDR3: CASIKRSNTGELFF
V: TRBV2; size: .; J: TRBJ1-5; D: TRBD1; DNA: TGTGCCAGCAGTGAAGAAAGGACAGGGCCACATCAGCCCCAGCATTTT; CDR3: CASSEERTGPHQPQHF
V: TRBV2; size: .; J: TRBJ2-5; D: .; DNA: TGTGCCAGCCACCGCCAAGAGACCCAGTACTTC; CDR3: CASHRQETQYF
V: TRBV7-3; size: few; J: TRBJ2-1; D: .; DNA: TGTGCCAGCAGCTTAGAGCCGTACAATGAGCAGTTCTTC; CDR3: CASSLEPYNEQFF
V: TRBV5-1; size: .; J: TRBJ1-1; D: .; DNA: TGCGCCAGCAGCTTGGAGCAGGAGCACACTGAAGCTTTCTTT; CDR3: CASSLEQEHTEAFF
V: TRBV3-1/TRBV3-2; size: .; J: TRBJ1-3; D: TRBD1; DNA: TGTGCCAGCAGTCGAGGACAGGGCGCTGGAAACACCATATATTTT; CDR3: CASSRGQGAGNTIYF
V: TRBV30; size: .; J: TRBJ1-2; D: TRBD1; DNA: TGTGCCTGGAGGGGACAGGGGAGGTATGGCTACACCTTC; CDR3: CAWRGQGRYGYTF
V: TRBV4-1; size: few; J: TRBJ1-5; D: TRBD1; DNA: TGCGCCAGCAGCCTACAGGGGATCAATCAGCCCCAGCATTTT; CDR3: CASSLQGINQPQHF
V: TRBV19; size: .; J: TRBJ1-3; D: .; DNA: TGTGCCAGTATAAGAACTACCCCTGGAAACACCATATATTTT; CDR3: CASIRTTPGNTIYF
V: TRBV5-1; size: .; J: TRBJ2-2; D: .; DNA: TGCGCCAGCAATCACTGGGGGGTTGGATCCGGGGAGCTGTTTTTT; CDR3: CASNHWGVGSGELFF
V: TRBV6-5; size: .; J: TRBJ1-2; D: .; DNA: TGTGCCACCAAGATATATCAGCTCTTAGACTATGGCTACACCTTC; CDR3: CATKIYQLLDYGYTF
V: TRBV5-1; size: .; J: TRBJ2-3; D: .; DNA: TGCGCCAGCAGCCTCGACGGCACAGATACGCAGTATTTT; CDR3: CASSLDGTDTQYF
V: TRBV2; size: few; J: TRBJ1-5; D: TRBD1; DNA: TGTGCCAGCAGTGCTACAGGGGTAGATCAGCCCCAGCATTTT; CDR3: CASSATGVDQPQHF